This TCR beta chain was documented in a study of cytomegalovirus exposure and HLA in healthy donors. Whole-study results and caveats: When analyzed later, a missense DCLRE1C variant was found to be linked to TCR beta V- and J-gene trimming. Productive status was seen about 90% or about 30% of the time for most TCR beta V segments in an earlier analysis.

There are 15 residues in the CDR3. V trimming: 7 bases; J trimming: 3 bases; junction bases outside the gene matches: 11. Germline loops: CDR1 MDHEN, CDR2 SYDVKM. With regard to this clone: Its cognate antigen is unknown.

PCR amplification relied on 60 Vbeta primers (plus 13 Jbeta primers). In the authors' methods: A later analysis tallied roughly 77 million unique TCR beta chains, some 10 million of them shared. Sequencing was performed with immunoSEQ multiplex PCR; in TCRdb, only in-frame clones are kept and a portion is missing. V, J and clone size were drawn from that table, and D and trimming were deduced from the DNA. The sample contains some 160,000 clones, over 75% of which appear only once. The chain uses TRBV28 and TRBJ2-7; 8 nucleotides match TRBD1. The TCR originated in a woman aged 50 to 60 in good health and CMV-seronegative. Sequencing was performed on PBMCs. The DNA of the CDR3 is TGTGCCAGCACCGGTTCTCCGGGACAGGTCTACGAGCAGTACTTC. It yields the protein CASTGSPGQVYEQYF.